This note documents a single TCR beta chain sequence. The antigen remains unidentified. V lost 6 bases and J 3 bases, leaving 14 bases between the germline ends. Germline V gene lookup returns CDR1 SQVTM and CDR2 ANQGSEA. The CDR3 contains 13 residues. The data were taken from a study of immune cell composition in non-small cell lung cancer. General study findings and limits: Tumour-associated clones >0.5% occurred in about a third of adenocarcinomas, roughly four fifths of squamous. Smoking pack-years did not significantly correlate with tumour TCR-beta clonality. Tumour-reactive clones were not shown to match dominant in vivo tumour clones. TIL tumour reactivity correlated with maximal tumour-associated clone frequency in adenocarcinoma.

Clones were sequenced by immunoSEQ multiplex PCR, and TCRdb holds only the in-frame ones, with some missing. Here the sample spans under 2,000 clones, around 86% being singletons. Sequencing used lung tumor tissue. The chain uses TRBV29-1 and TRBJ2-5; D is unclear. The source of this sequence is a human donor with non-small cell lung cancer. The CDR3 region has the DNA TGCAGCGTCGACACGCGCTCAGAAGAGACCCAGTACTTC. It translates to CSVDTRSEETQYF.